This T cell receptor beta chain was documented in a study of CD8 T cells in ankylosing spondylitis. Study-wide findings and caveats: Enrichment of disease-linked clones was reportedly significant in matched ankylosing spondylitis synovial fluid. For ankylosing spondylitis blood, a TCR beta motif of seven to nine highly homologous variants appeared characteristic.

Trimming stripped 1 base from V and 4 bases from J, with 13 bases between. CDR1 is LNHDA and CDR2 is SQIVND in the germline V gene (reference sequence). This CDR3 region has 16 residues. Quantitative molecular-barcoded 5'-RACE generated the TCR beta libraries. MiXCR, applied by TCRdb to the 5' RACE reads, yields one record per CDR3 protein. The repertoire consists of hundreds of thousands of distinct CDR3 sequences, with less than 25% occurring once and the leading ten covering 3.5%. Details on this clonotype: Its target is not known.

The material sequenced was blood, either unsorted or a sorted T cell fraction (not recorded which). The sequence derives from a female donor with ankylosing spondylitis or in good health (not recorded which). The chain links TRBV19 to TRBJ2-2; D might be TRBD1 (6 bases). Here the CDR3 reads CASSIVGGSGTGELFF. The DNA for the CDR3 is TGTGCCAGTAGTATAGTTGGGGGCAGCGGCACCGGGGAGCTGTTTTTT.